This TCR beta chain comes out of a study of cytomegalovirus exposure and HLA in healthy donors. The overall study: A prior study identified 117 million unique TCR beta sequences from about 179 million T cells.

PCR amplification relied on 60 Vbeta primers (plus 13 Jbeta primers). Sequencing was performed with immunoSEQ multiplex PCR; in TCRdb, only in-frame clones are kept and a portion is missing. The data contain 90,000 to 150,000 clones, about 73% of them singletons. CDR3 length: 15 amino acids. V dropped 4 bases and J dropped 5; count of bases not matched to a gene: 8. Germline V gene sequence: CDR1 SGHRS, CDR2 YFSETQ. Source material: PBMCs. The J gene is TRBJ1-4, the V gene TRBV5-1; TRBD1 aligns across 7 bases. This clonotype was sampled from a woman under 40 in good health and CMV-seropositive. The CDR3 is CASSPTTGWNEKLFF. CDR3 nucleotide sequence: TGCGCCAGCAGCCCCACGACAGGGTGGAATGAAAAACTGTTTTTT.